This entry concerns a single TCR beta chain. The data belong to a study of blood T cell repertoires in COVID-19. Background on the study: The origin of the acute and convalescent COVID-19 samples was the United States, Italy and Spain. PBMCs, B-cell-depleted T cells, or T cells provided the cDNA or gDNA that made up the material.

Original data processing: How many nucleated cells were present was estimated from reference gene primer amplification. Here immunoSEQ multiplex PCR was the method, and the copy in TCRdb shows in-frame clones only, minus some. Clonal size and the V and J genes are those of that table, whereas D and trimming came from the DNA. Of about 360,000 clones in the sample, approximately 86% are singletons; the top ten hold less than 3.5%. CDR3 length: 13 amino acids. Germline CDR1 SEHNR, CDR2 FQNEAQ (reference sequence). The trim removed 5 bases at V and 3 bases at J, leaving 4 bases unmatched. The sample taken for sequencing was peripheral blood. The rearrangement joins TRBV7-9 to TRBJ2-7, with 7 bases aligning to TRBD1. The receptor comes from a human donor in a cohort sampled during active COVID-19. CDR3 region: CASSHWDSYEQYF. CDR3 bases: TGTGCCAGCAGCCACTGGGACAGCTACGAGCAGTACTTC.